Following are 18 T cell receptor beta chains from one sample sequenced in a study of CD8 T cells in ankylosing spondylitis. TCRdb re-called the 5' RACE reads with MiXCR, one entry per CDR3 protein. The data show 200,000 to 300,000 distinct CDR3 sequences, over 9.5% seen once. The sequenced sample consisted of blood, either unsorted or a sorted T cell fraction (not recorded which). Receptors were obtained from a male donor with ankylosing spondylitis or in good health (not recorded which).

This rearrangement joins TRBV20-1 to TRBJ2-2, with 7 bases lining up with TRBD1. J lost 0 bases, V lost 5 bases, and 3 bases had no gene match. Germline CDR1 and CDR2: DFQATT and SNEGSKA (reference sequence). The CDR3 totals 14 residues. Here the CDR3 reads CSAGDRSNTGELFF. CDR3 sequence (DNA): TGCAGTGCTGGGGACAGATCGAACACCGGGGAGCTGTTTTTT.

This clonotype occurred many times. DNA for the CDR3: TGTGCCAGCAGAAGGACAGGGGGGTTCTACGAGCAGTACTTC. It encodes CASRRTGGFYEQYF. This sequence joins TRBV12-3 or TRBV12-4 and TRBJ2-7, with 10 bases fitting TRBD1. Germline trimming cut 6 bases from V and 3 bases from J; bases unmatched to any gene: 5. The CDR3 totals 14 residues.

The chain uses TRBV6-1 and TRBJ1-1; D possibly corresponds to TRBD1 (5 bases). V lost 5 bases to trimming and J lost 6 bases, with 16 bases between them. The CDR3 sequence is 14 residues long. Germline V gene data show CDR1 as MNHNS and CDR2 as SASEGT. This chain's CDR3 is CASSTPQGGAEAFF. CDR3 in DNA: TGTGCCAGCAGTACCCCCCAGGGAGGGGCTGAAGCTTTCTTT.

The chain couples TRBV30 to TRBJ1-4; possibly TRBD1 for D (6 bases). Looked up from germline, CDR1 is GTSNPN and CDR2 is SVGIG (reference sequence). Trimming removed 0 bases from V and 5 bases from J, with 10 bases in between. The length of the CDR3 is 14 residues. CDR3 sequence reads: CAWSVSTGNEKLFF. The CDR3 nucleotides are TGTGCCTGGAGTGTATCCACAGGGAATGAAAAACTGTTTTTT.

This clonotype was seen only a few times. This rearrangement joins TRBV10-1 to TRBJ1-2, with D perhaps matching TRBD1 (5 bases). V shed 2 bases and J shed 0 bases, with 7 bases lying between them. This CDR3 is 14 amino acids long. Germline CDR1 and CDR2: WNHNN and SYGVQD (reference sequence). DNA of the CDR3: TGCGCCAGCAGTGAGGGGGGATCTAACTATGGCTACACCTTC. Its protein is CASSEGGSNYGYTF.

This clonotype has at least ten counts. The chain recombines TRBV20-1 with TRBJ2-7; tentatively, D is TRBD2 (5 bases). Per germline, CDR1 DFQATT and CDR2 SNEGSKA (reference sequence). The V gene lost 2 bases and the J gene lost 0 bases, with 14 bases spanning the gap. This CDR3 region has 15 residues. The CDR3 nucleotides read TGCAGTGCTAGACCCCGGACTTCACCCTCCTACGAGCAGTACTTC. It specifies CSARPRTSPSYEQYF.

In its sample, this clonotype was seen many times. The V and J genes are TRBV7-2 and TRBJ1-1; D remains unclear. The CDR3 sequence is 13 residues long. CDR1 SGHTA and CDR2 FQGNSA come from the germline V gene. The V end lost 5 bases, the J end lost 7 bases, and 14 bases lay between the germline ends. The CDR3 region is CASSLYESIEAFF. In nucleotides, the CDR3 is TGTGCCAGCAGCCTTTATGAATCGATTGAAGCTTTCTTT.

There are many counts of this clonotype. The chain recombines TRBV6-5 with TRBJ2-7; 7 bases are a match to TRBD2. Germline CDR1 and CDR2: MNHEY and SVGAGI. This CDR3 spans 13 amino acids. Germline trimming cut 5 bases from V and 3 bases from J; bases unmatched to any gene: 4. The chain's CDR3 is CASSPSGGYEQYF. CDR3 DNA sequence: TGTGCCAGCAGTCCCTCGGGGGGCTACGAGCAGTACTTC.

V gene TRBV20-1 combines with J gene TRBJ2-2; TRBD1 matches 9 bases. The germline CDR1 and CDR2 sequences are DFQATT and SNEGSKA (reference sequence). The CDR3 totals 14 residues. Trimming took 6 bases from V and 6 from J; bases not matched to a gene: 8. The CDR3 coding sequence is TGCAGTGCATCCGGGACAGGGCCACCCGGGGAGCTGTTTTTT. Translation: CSASGTGPPGELFF.

This clonotype was picked up many times. The chain employs TRBV11-2 and TRBJ2-7, with a possible D match to TRBD1 (6 bases). Germline V CDR1 and CDR2: SGHAT, FQNNGV. The ends were cut back, 5 bases at V and 9 bases at J, with 14 bases in the middle. CDR3 length: 12 amino acids. The CDR3 nucleotides are TGTGCCAGCAGCCCCGCGGAGACAGGGCAGTACTTC. Its translation: CASSPAETGQYF.

This clonotype was recorded many times. The chain couples TRBV7-2 to TRBJ2-7; TRBD1 is a possible D gene (5 bases). CDR3 length: 13 amino acids. V lost 5 bases and J 3 bases, leaving 11 bases between the germline ends. Germline-derived CDR1 and CDR2 are SGHTA and FQGNSA. In DNA form, the CDR3 reads TGTGCCAGCAGCCCCGGAAGGGGCTACGAGCAGTACTTC. This encodes CASSPGRGYEQYF.

This clonotype was seen a handful of times. The V and J genes are TRBV4-1 and TRBJ1-6, with D possibly being TRBD1 (6 bases). CDR1 is MGHRA and CDR2 is YSYEKL in the germline V gene. The CDR3 sequence is 17 residues long. V lost 3 bases to trimming and J lost 0 bases, with 12 bases between them. CDR3 protein: CASSQGTPSSYNSPLHF. CDR3 in DNA: TGCGCCAGCAGCCAGGGGACACCGAGCTCCTATAATTCACCCCTCCACTTT.

V and J are TRBV12-5 and TRBJ2-2; D not certain. The V gene lost 0 bases and the J gene lost 5 bases, with 7 bases spanning the gap. CDR1 and CDR2 from the germline V gene are LGHNT and FRNRAP. The CDR3 contains 14 residues. The DNA of the CDR3 is TGTGCTAGTGGTTTGGTACTTGGTACCGGGGAGCTGTTTTTT. Translation: CASGLVLGTGELFF.

A few counts support this clonotype. The chain's CDR3 is CASSPTALRYEQYF. The CDR3 region has the DNA TGCGCCAGCAGCCCGACAGCGTTACGTTACGAGCAGTACTTC. The chain carries TRBV4-1 and TRBJ2-7; possible D gene TRBD1, 5 bases. The CDR3 spans 14 residues. Trimming removed 4 bases at V and 4 bases at J, with 14 bases between. Looked up from germline, CDR1 is MGHRA and CDR2 is YSYEKL.

There are a few counts of this clonotype. For the CDR3, the DNA is TGTGCCAGCAGTTTGTCTACAGGGGGCAGTTATGGCTACACCTTC. Translated, it gives CASSLSTGGSYGYTF. The chain recombines TRBV27 with TRBJ1-2; 9 bases are shared with TRBD1. Germline CDR1 is MNHEY and CDR2 is SMNVEV (reference sequence). The CDR3 length is 15 residues. J gave up 5 bases and V 3 bases, and 7 bases lay outside the gene matches.

This clonotype appeared many times. The genes are TRBV9 and TRBJ2-1; 12 bases line up with TRBD2. Germline values: CDR1 SGDLS, CDR2 YYNGEE. The V gene end was trimmed by 2 bases and the J gene end by 7 bases; junction bases not matched to a gene: 7. CDR3 length equals 16 residues. Here the CDR3 DNA reads TGTGCCAGCAGCGTGATGACTAGCGGGGGATCTAATGAGCAGTTCTTC. Translating gives CASSVMTSGGSNEQFF.

In this sample, this clonotype turned up many times. The J gene is TRBJ2-1, the V gene TRBV5-6, with 9 positions matching TRBD2. The V segment lost 4 bases and the J segment 8 bases; nucleotides outside the gene matches: 16. The V gene's germline CDR1 is SGHDT and CDR2 YYEEEE. This CDR3 has 17 amino acids. The CDR3 loop is CASSLGSLAGPTDEQFF. The CDR3 coding sequence is TGTGCCAGCAGCCTTGGGTCCCTAGCGGGACCTACGGATGAGCAGTTCTTC.

This clonotype came up many times. This chain connects TRBV10-3 to TRBJ2-2, with 11 bases that match TRBD2. The V gene's germline CDR1 is ENHRY and CDR2 SYGVKD. The CDR3 is 14 amino acids. J was trimmed by 8 bases and V by 6 bases; bases with no gene match: 5. The CDR3 region is CAIRLAGETGELFF. CDR3 bases: TGTGCCATCAGACTAGCGGGAGAGACAGGGGAGCTGTTTTTT.